Listed here is a single T cell receptor beta chain. What it binds is unknown. This sample is drawn from a study of PD-1 blockade in classical Hodgkin lymphoma. Study-level background: Patients received nivolumab 3 mg/kg intravenously every 2 weeks.

Method: immunoSEQ multiplex PCR; TCRdb's copy keeps in-frame clones and lacks some. In the table there are nearly 55,000 clones, roughly 80% of which are singletons. Every patient was affected by relapse after autologous stem cell transplantation, while exposure to brentuximab vedotin was not uniform. Each best response was a complete response, a partial response or progressive disease. Germline V gene data show CDR1 as SEHNR and CDR2 as FQNEAQ (reference sequence). CDR3 length: 14 residues. Trimming stripped 0 bases from V and 3 bases from J, with 9 bases between. Broader study findings: Newly diagnosed patients were said to have less baseline TCR diversity than healthy donors did.

The sequencing here drew on peripheral blood mononuclear cells (PBMCs), taken at baseline. The TCR originated in a human donor with classical Hodgkin lymphoma. The genes are TRBV7-9 and TRBJ2-7, with D unresolved. Written as DNA, the CDR3 is TGTGCCAGCAGCTTAGCGGGTCCTATCTACGAGCAGTACGTC. Translation: CASSLAGPIYEQYV.